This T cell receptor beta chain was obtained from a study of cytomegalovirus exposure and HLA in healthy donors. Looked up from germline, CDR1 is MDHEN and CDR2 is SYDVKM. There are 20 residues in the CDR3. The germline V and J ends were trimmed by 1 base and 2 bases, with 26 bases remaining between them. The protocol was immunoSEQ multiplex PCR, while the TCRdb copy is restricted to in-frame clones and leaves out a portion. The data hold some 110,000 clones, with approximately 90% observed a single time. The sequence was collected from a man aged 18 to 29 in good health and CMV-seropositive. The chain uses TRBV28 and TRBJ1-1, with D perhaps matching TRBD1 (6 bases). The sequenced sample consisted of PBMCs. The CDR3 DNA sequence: TGTGCCAGCAGTTTATTCCTAAAGAGGATGGGGGGGCGACCCAACACTGAAGCTTTCTTT. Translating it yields CASSLFLKRMGGRPNTEAFF.